These T cell receptor beta chains were read from a single sample in a study of blood T cell repertoires in COVID-19. Generated by immunoSEQ multiplex PCR, the TCRdb table keeps only in-frame clones and is missing some. The data show some 210,000 clones, with about 91% seen just once and around 1.2% held by the top ten. The sequenced sample was peripheral blood. These receptors were collected from a man in his thirties or forties with acute or convalescent COVID-19. CDR3s include the opening cysteine and the closing phenylalanine or tryptophan. Fields, in order: V gene, CDR3 protein.

TRBV2 CASSDGADLYGYTF
TRBV28 CASSLRRYGYTF
TRBV30 CAWSVQGNSPLHF
TRBV5-4 CASSLRTSGAADTQYF
TRBV15 CATSRDRVLVDTQYF
TRBV6-4 CASSDRGYGYTF
TRBV20-1 CSAGRKETQYF
TRBV28 CASSFHRNRGVSPLHF
TRBV5-1 CASSSQGREGTGELFF
TRBV9 CASSGERFTTYNEQFF
TRBV7-3 CASSPGQHNSPLHF
TRBV5-1 CASSLTGTSGSGDTQYF
TRBV7-9 CASRSGTGAAYEQYF
TRBV6-5 CASSGGFLDTQYF
TRBV18 CASSPPNSGSTGELFF
TRBV11-2 CASSASGSKTDTQYF
TRBV4-1 CASSLREVAGFYNEQFF
TRBV19 CASKTGREYTEAFF
TRBV10-3 CAISEGPGTPHSYEQYF
TRBV7-9 CASSPDSTEAFF
TRBV7-2 CASGGASGMYEQFF
TRBV6-5 CASSYGAGVNEQFF
TRBV5-1 CASSLVGDRGFPTQYF